This TCR beta chain was recovered during a study of radiotherapy plus CTLA-4 blockade in lung cancer. Study summary: Objective responses were seen in more than 15% of patients, disease control in more than 30%.

Study observations and caveats: It was early blood T cell clone dynamics, with interferon-beta, that reportedly best predicted response. Radiotherapy plus ipilimumab was followed by expansion in blood of tumor-derived TCR clones.

The CDR3 covers 15 residues. Germline CDR1 is SGHDT and CDR2 is YYEEEE. V dropped 3 bases and J dropped 0 bases, with 7 bases sitting between them. Lung cancer patients with chemo-refractory metastatic non-small-cell disease were given focal radiation plus CTLA-4 blockade with ipilimumab. Assay used: immunoSEQ multiplex PCR; TCRdb lists only in-frame clones, some missing. The top ten hold about 3% of the sample, which has about 24,000 clones, about 71% seen once. To note about this clone: Antigen specificity is unknown.

The chain couples TRBV5-6 to TRBJ2-6; D is unresolved. This TCR came from a human donor with non-small cell lung cancer whose response to radiotherapy plus ipilimumab could not be evaluated. This specimen was peripheral blood, taken from a patient treated with radiotherapy plus ipilimumab. The CDR3 DNA follows: TGTGCCAGCAGCTCCAGGCTCTCTGGGGCCAACGTCCTGACTTTC. Its translation is CASSSRLSGANVLTF.